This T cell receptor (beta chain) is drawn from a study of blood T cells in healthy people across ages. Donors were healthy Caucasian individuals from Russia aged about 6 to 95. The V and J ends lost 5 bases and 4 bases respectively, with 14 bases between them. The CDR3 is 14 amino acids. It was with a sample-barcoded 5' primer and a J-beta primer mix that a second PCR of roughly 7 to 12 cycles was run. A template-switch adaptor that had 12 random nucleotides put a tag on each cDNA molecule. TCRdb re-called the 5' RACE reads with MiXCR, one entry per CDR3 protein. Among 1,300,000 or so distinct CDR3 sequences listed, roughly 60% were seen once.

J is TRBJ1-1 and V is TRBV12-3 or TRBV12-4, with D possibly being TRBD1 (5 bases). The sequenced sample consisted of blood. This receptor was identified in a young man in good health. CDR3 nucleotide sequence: TGTGCCAGCAGTCCCCCAGGGACCAGCACTGAAGCTTTCTTT. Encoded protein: CASSPPGTSTEAFF.